The 29 T cell receptor beta chains presented below share a single source sample, sequenced in a study of cytomegalovirus exposure and HLA in healthy donors. PCR amplification relied on 60 Vbeta primers (plus 13 Jbeta primers). TCRdb keeps only in-frame clones here, not all; method: immunoSEQ multiplex PCR. The data contain 120,000 to 150,000 clones, almost 85% of them singletons. Input material: PBMCs. These receptors all come from a woman aged 40 to 50 in good health and CMV-seronegative.

V is TRBV6-5 and J is TRBJ1-5, with D perhaps TRBD1 (6 bases). CDR3 length: 15 amino acids. From germline, CDR1 is MNHEY and CDR2 SVGAGI. The germline V and J ends were trimmed by 3 bases and 5 bases, with 14 bases remaining between them. The CDR3 DNA sequence: TGTGCCAGCAGTTATTATGGGACACCGGATCAGCCCCAGCATTTT. This sequence encodes CASSYYGTPDQPQHF.

The gene calls are TRBV4-3 and TRBJ2-3; 10 bases map to TRBD2. The germline CDR1 and CDR2 sequences are LGHNA and YSLEER. V lost 0 bases, J lost 0 bases, and 3 bases stayed unmatched. The CDR3 covers 17 residues. Here the CDR3 reads CASSQDLLAGSTDTQYF. The CDR3 region has the DNA TGCGCCAGCAGCCAAGACTTACTAGCGGGAAGCACAGATACGCAGTATTTT.

The chain couples TRBV5-1 to TRBJ2-2, with 9 positions matching TRBD2. V trimming: 4 bases; J trimming: 8 bases; junction bases outside the gene matches: 9. Germline CDR1 reads SGHRS; CDR2 reads YFSETQ. This CDR3 is 15 amino acids long. The CDR3 DNA sequence: TGCGCCAGCAGCAAAGAGCCGGGACTAGCTGGGGAGCTGTTTTTT. This sequence encodes CASSKEPGLAGELFF.

The genes are TRBV7-2 and TRBJ2-5; 7 bases fit TRBD2. The end of the DNA aligns better with TRBJ2-7, so the J call may be wrong. CDR3 length equals 15 residues. Germline assignment: CDR1 SGHTA and CDR2 FQGNSA. CDR3: CASSLEGGGTYEQYF. CDR3 coding DNA: TGTGCCAGCAGCTTAGAGGGCGGGGGTACCTACGAGCAGTACTTC.

The genes are TRBV15 and TRBJ1-5; TRBD1 might be the D (5 bases). Germline assignment: CDR1 LNHNV and CDR2 YYDKDF (reference sequence). V lost 0 bases and J 5 bases, leaving 11 bases between the germline ends. The CDR3 sequence is 15 residues long. The CDR3 coding sequence is TGTGCCACCAGCAGAGATGCGTGGGGGGATCAGCCCCAGCATTTT. This translates into CATSRDAWGDQPQHF.

This rearrangement joins TRBV25-1 to TRBJ1-2, with TRBD1 as a possible D gene (6 bases). The CDR3 has 13 amino acids. V lost 9 bases, J lost 7 bases, and 18 bases lay in between. Germline V lookup: CDR1 MGHDK, CDR2 SYGVNS. The CDR3: CASHKAGERGYTF. The CDR3 DNA reads TGTGCCAGTCATAAGGCAGGGGAGCGTGGCTACACCTTC.

The CDR3 DNA reads TGTGCCAGCAGTCTGACTAGCGGGAGAGGGGCGGAGCAGTTCTTC. As protein: CASSLTSGRGAEQFF. The V and J genes are TRBV27 and TRBJ2-1; 12 positions agree with TRBD2. The V gene end was trimmed by 5 bases and the J gene end by 10 bases; junction bases not matched to a gene: 9. The CDR3 sequence is 15 residues long. Germline CDR1 is MNHEY and CDR2 is SMNVEV (reference sequence).

The genes are TRBV7-9 and TRBJ1-6; D is undetermined. Germline CDR1 is SEHNR and CDR2 is FQNEAQ (reference sequence). The CDR3 extends over 15 amino acids. V gave up 3 bases and J gave up 0 bases, with 6 bases separating them. CDR3 coding DNA: TGTGCCAGCAGCTTCGCGAGCTCCTATAATTCACCCCTCCACTTT. Encoded protein: CASSFASSYNSPLHF.

The J gene is TRBJ2-7, the V gene TRBV28; perhaps TRBD1 as D (6 bases). CDR1 MDHEN and CDR2 SYDVKM come from the germline V gene. The ends were cut back, 5 bases at V and 5 bases at J, with 16 bases in the middle. The CDR3 contains 14 residues. CDR3 sequence: CASSLTGFWHEQYF. The CDR3 bases are TGTGCCAGCAGTCTAACAGGGTTTTGGCACGAGCAGTACTTC. Based on the CDR3 plus reference TRBV28 and TRBJ2-7, the full variable domain is DVKVTQSSRYLVKRTGEKVFLECVQDMDHENMFWYRQDPGLGLRLIYFSYDVKMKEKGDIPEGYSVSREKKERFSLILESASTNQTSMYLCASSLTGFWHEQYFGPGTRLTVT.

For the CDR3, the DNA is TGTGCCAGCAGCTCCGACAGGGTAATCGGCTACACCTTC. It translates to CASSSDRVIGYTF. The rearrangement joins TRBV9 to TRBJ1-2; 7 nucleotides align to TRBD1. The V and J ends lost 4 bases and 8 bases, in that order; junction bases with no gene match: 8. Germline CDR1 reads SGDLS; CDR2 reads YYNGEE. The CDR3 runs to 13 residues.

V is TRBV19 and J is TRBJ2-7; TRBD2 matches at 7 bases. The CDR3 has 14 residues. CDR1 LNHDA and CDR2 SQIVND come from the germline V gene (reference sequence). The trim removed 4 bases at V and 2 bases at J, leaving 5 bases unmatched. The CDR3 is CASSSRDYTYEQYF. As DNA, the CDR3 is TGTGCCAGTAGTAGCCGGGACTATACCTACGAGCAGTACTTC.

The gene calls are TRBV7-2 and TRBJ1-2; TRBD1 agrees at 7 bases. Germline V gene sequence: CDR1 SGHTA, CDR2 FQGNSA. The V and J ends lost 3 bases and 6 bases, in that order; junction bases with no gene match: 4. The CDR3 sequence is 13 residues long. CDR3 coding DNA: TGTGCCAGCAGCTTCAGACAGGGTGATGGCTACACCTTC. It encodes CASSFRQGDGYTF.

The rearrangement joins TRBV4-1 to TRBJ1-2; D perhaps matches TRBD1 (6 bases). The V and J ends lost 6 bases and 3 bases respectively, with 14 bases between them. Per germline, CDR1 MGHRA and CDR2 YSYEKL. The CDR3 sequence is 14 residues long. Here the CDR3 DNA reads TGCGCCAGCAGACGGGACACCCTTGACTATGGCTACACCTTC. Amino acids: CASRRDTLDYGYTF.

The chain's CDR3 is CSAGPSDTQYF. CDR3 bases: TGCAGTGCGGGCCCTTCAGATACGCAGTATTTT. The chain uses TRBV20-1 and TRBJ2-3; D gene unclear. The CDR3 is 11 amino acids. Trimming cost V 6 bases and J 4 bases, with 8 bases left between them. Germline loops: CDR1 DFQATT, CDR2 SNEGSKA (reference sequence).

The chain has TRBV15 and TRBJ2-5; D is perhaps TRBD1 (5 bases). V lost 5 bases and J 5 bases, leaving 9 bases between the germline ends. Germline V lookup: CDR1 LNHNV, CDR2 YYDKDF (reference sequence). This CDR3 is built from 12 residues. The CDR3 region is CATSGAEETQYF. CDR3 nucleotides: TGTGCCACCAGCGGGGCGGAGGAGACCCAGTACTTC.

The chain combines TRBV7-2 with TRBJ2-5, with a possible D match to TRBD2 (6 bases). Germline CDR1 SGHTA, CDR2 FQGNSA. The CDR3 totals 16 residues. The germline V and J ends were trimmed by 2 bases and 4 bases, with 17 bases remaining between them. The CDR3 DNA sequence: TGTGCCAGCAGCTTATTTTTTCGGCGGGACGGAGAGACCCAGTACTTC. Amino acids: CASSLFFRRDGETQYF.

The rearrangement uses TRBV11-2 and TRBJ2-1; 7 bases line up with TRBD1. The J segment lost 4 bases and the V segment lost 5 bases, leaving 5 bases of the junction unmatched. The CDR3 extends over 14 amino acids. Germline CDR1 and CDR2: SGHAT and FQNNGV. The CDR3: CASSQGTAYNEQFF. In DNA, the CDR3 is TGTGCCAGCAGCCAGGGGACAGCTTACAATGAGCAGTTCTTC.

The chain employs TRBV30 and TRBJ2-3; D gene uncertain. The CDR3 loop spans 14 amino acids. Germline V gives CDR1 GTSNPN, CDR2 SVGIG (reference sequence). CDR3 sequence (DNA): TGTGCTCGGAGAACTATGAATACGGCAGATACGCAGTATTTT. Amino acid sequence: CARRTMNTADTQYF. Looking up the rest from reference TRBV30 and TRBJ2-3 gives the full variable domain: SQTIHQWPATLVQPVGSPLSLECTVEGTSNPNLYWYRQAAGRGLQLLFYSVGIGQISSEVPQNLSASRPQDRQFILSSKKLLLSDSGFYLCARRTMNTADTQYFGPGTRLTVL.

Concerning this clone itself: One end of the junction does not line up with germline, which may come from a read error. This sequence joins TRBV29-1 and TRBJ2-2; 7 bases line up with TRBD1. From germline, CDR1 is SQVTM and CDR2 ANQGSEA. The CDR3 is 14 amino acids. The CDR3 nucleotides are TGCAGCGCAAAATCCGGGACAGCAACCGGGAAGCTGTTTTTT. Translation gives CSAKSGTATGKLFF.

This chain links TRBV2 with TRBJ2-6, with a possible D match to TRBD1 (5 bases). CDR1 is SNHLY and CDR2 is FYNNEI in the germline V gene. V was cut by 8 bases and J by 3 bases, with 11 bases left in between. This CDR3 is built from 14 residues. CDR3: CASQGWGGANVLTF. The CDR3 DNA follows: TGTGCCAGCCAGGGTTGGGGTGGGGCCAACGTCCTGACTTTC.

This chain joins TRBV7-9 and TRBJ2-1, with a weak D call TRBD2 (6 bases). Germline V gene sequence: CDR1 SEHNR, CDR2 FQNEAQ (reference sequence). Trimming took 1 base from V and 15 from J, leaving 13 bases between them. The CDR3 is made up of 12 amino acids. The CDR3 DNA is TGTGCCAGCAGCTTAGAAGCGACTAGGGGGTTCTTC. Residues: CASSLEATRGFF.

The V and J genes are TRBV11-2 and TRBJ2-7; TRBD2 agrees at 11 bases. J gave up 1 base and V 7 bases, and 15 bases lay outside the gene matches. Germline CDR1 SGHAT, CDR2 FQNNGV. The CDR3 consists of 18 residues. CDR3 in amino acids: CASILGGGTSGISYEQYF. The CDR3 bases are TGTGCCAGCATCCTAGGGGGGGGGACTAGCGGAATTTCCTACGAGCAGTACTTC.

The chain recombines TRBV5-1 with TRBJ2-5; 8 nucleotides align to TRBD2. V lost 2 bases to trimming and J lost 5 bases; unmatched junction nucleotides: 5. CDR1 and CDR2 (germline): SGHRS, YFSETQ. The CDR3 consists of 14 residues. The CDR3 nucleotides are TGCGCCAGCAGCTTCTCGAGCGGGAGTGAGACCCAGTACTTC. Residues: CASSFSSGSETQYF. The variable domain in full, with the rest retrieved from reference TRBV5-1 and TRBJ2-5, is KAGVTQTPRYLIKTRGQQVTLSCSPISGHRSVSWYQQTPGQGLQFLFEYFSETQRNKGNFPGRFSGRQFSNSRSEMNVSTLELGDSALYLCASSFSSGSETQYFGPGTRLLVL.

The chain links TRBV18 to TRBJ2-5; no clear D. Between the trimmed V and J ends, which lost 1 base and 5 bases, there was a span of 8 bases. In germline, CDR1 is KGHSH, CDR2 LQKENI. This CDR3 region has 13 residues. This CDR3 reads CASSPLDPETQYF. DNA for the CDR3: TGTGCCAGCTCACCACTAGATCCGGAGACCCAGTACTTC.

The genes are TRBV28 and TRBJ2-1, with 13 nucleotides matching TRBD2. V was clipped by 6 bases and J by 5 bases; unmatched bases: 4. The CDR3 loop spans 15 amino acids. Germline V gene lookup returns CDR1 MDHEN and CDR2 SYDVKM. The CDR3 DNA is TGTGCCAGCAGAGGCGGGACTAGCGGGAACAATGAGCAGTTCTTC. This sequence encodes CASRGGTSGNNEQFF.

The chain recombines TRBV29-1 with TRBJ2-5; D not resolved. Deletions cut 8 bases from V and 2 bases from J, with 15 bases between. In germline, CDR1 is SQVTM, CDR2 ANQGSEA. The CDR3 has 13 amino acids. The CDR3 loop is CSTTRTIQETQYF. The DNA for the CDR3 is TGCAGCACCACACGAACAATTCAAGAGACCCAGTACTTC.

This clone has just one count. This rearrangement joins TRBV4-1 to TRBJ2-1; 8 nucleotides align to TRBD2. Germline CDR1 reads MGHRA; CDR2 reads YSYEKL. The CDR3 consists of 16 residues. Trimming removed 6 bases from V and 2 bases from J; junction bases left unmatched: 9. This CDR3 reads CASRSTSGETYNEQFF. CDR3 DNA sequence: TGCGCCAGCAGGTCAACTAGCGGAGAAACCTACAATGAGCAGTTCTTC.

The rearrangement links TRBV2 to TRBJ1-1, with 10 bases that match TRBD1. The germline V gene has CDR1 SNHLY and CDR2 FYNNEI. J was trimmed by 3 bases and V by 8 bases; bases with no gene match: 18. CDR3 length equals 18 residues. The CDR3 loop is CASGDMLGQGSKDTEAFF. Written as DNA, the CDR3 is TGTGCCAGCGGGGACATGCTGGGACAGGGGAGCAAGGACACTGAAGCTTTCTTT.

This chain links TRBV5-4 with TRBJ2-3; 9 bases map to TRBD2. Germline values: CDR1 SGHNT, CDR2 YYREEE (reference sequence). The junction had 7 bases not matched to a gene; V was cut back by 7 bases and J by 4 bases. The CDR3 extends over 14 amino acids. The CDR3 reads CASGHSGSADTQYF. The CDR3 DNA is TGTGCCAGCGGTCATAGCGGGAGCGCAGATACGCAGTATTTT.